The next 15 T cell receptor beta chains were all read from a single sample in a study of shared clonotypes between healthy human individuals. Generated by immunoSEQ multiplex PCR, the TCRdb table keeps only in-frame clones and is missing some. The table includes about 1.1 million clones, approximately 80% detected once. Sequenced material: memory CD4+ T cells from PBMCs. The subset: CD45RA-negative fraction. The receptors originated from a man younger than 35 in good health. Some clones in this sample may be carry-over from other donors' samples.

CDR3 coding DNA: TGTGCCAGCAGTTTAGACAGGTGGGACACCATATATTTT. Residues: CASSLDRWDTIYF. The genes are TRBV28 and TRBJ1-3, with D perhaps TRBD1 (6 bases). In germline, CDR1 is MDHEN, CDR2 SYDVKM. The length of the CDR3 is 13 residues. The germline V and J ends were trimmed by 2 bases and 8 bases, with 10 bases remaining between them.

V gene TRBV5-1 combines with J gene TRBJ1-2, with D uncertain. V lost 5 bases and J 3 bases, leaving 14 bases between the germline ends. CDR3 length: 14 amino acids. The germline V gene has CDR1 SGHRS and CDR2 YFSETQ. CDR3 in amino acids: CASRPLASYYGYTF. The CDR3 nucleotides read TGCGCCAGCAGACCCCTGGCGAGTTACTATGGCTACACCTTC.

Details on this clone: Within the sample, other DNA sequences also encode this same CDR3. The V call is TRBV9, the J call TRBJ1-2; D gene unclear. V lost 2 bases to trimming and J lost 1 base, with 6 bases between them. The germline gives CDR1 SGDLS, CDR2 YYNGEE. This CDR3 is built from 13 residues. Here the CDR3 DNA reads TGTGCCAGCAGCGTGGACGTTAACTATGGCTACACCTTC. Its protein is CASSVDVNYGYTF.

This clone occurred a few times. The chain links TRBV6-1 to TRBJ2-7; D is perhaps TRBD1 (6 bases). Germline V gives CDR1 MNHNS, CDR2 SASEGT. The V end was cut by 1 base, the J end by 6 bases, with 19 bases between. The CDR3 is made up of 16 amino acids. The CDR3 loop reads CASSEVQGRGRAEQYF. The CDR3 nucleotides are TGTGCCAGCAGTGAAGTTCAAGGCAGGGGTAGGGCCGAGCAGTACTTC.

The J gene is TRBJ2-4, the V gene TRBV18; 8 nucleotides match TRBD1. The CDR3 loop spans 20 amino acids. The trim removed 3 bases at V and 3 bases at J, leaving 19 bases unmatched. Germline CDR1 is KGHSH and CDR2 is LQKENI. Here the CDR3 reads CASSPDLGFVPGQVKNIQYF. CDR3 DNA sequence: TGTGCCAGCTCACCCGACTTGGGGTTCGTTCCGGGACAGGTCAAAAACATTCAGTACTTC. Variable domain in full (rest from reference TRBV18 and TRBJ2-4): NAGVMQNPRHLVRRRGQEARLRCSPMKGHSHVYWYRQLPEEGLKFMVYLQKENIIDESGMPKERFSAEFPKEGPSILRIQQVVRGDSAAYFCASSPDLGFVPGQVKNIQYFGAGTRLSVL.

This chain uses TRBV7-2 with TRBJ2-7; 7 nucleotides line up with TRBD2. V lost 2 bases to trimming and J lost 0 bases; unmatched junction nucleotides: 7. CDR1 and CDR2 from the germline V gene are SGHTA and FQGNSA. The length of the CDR3 is 16 residues. The CDR3 reads CASSLRGGSSSYEQYF. CDR3 bases: TGTGCCAGCAGCTTAAGAGGCGGGAGCTCCTCCTACGAGCAGTACTTC.

This chain links TRBV28 with TRBJ1-2; D remains unclear. The V and J ends lost 10 bases and 4 bases respectively, with 13 bases between them. The CDR3 is 12 amino acids. CDR1 and CDR2 (germline): MDHEN, SYDVKM. The CDR3 nucleotides are TGTGCCACAGTGACTGTGACCTATGGCTACACCTTC. Amino acids: CATVTVTYGYTF.

This chain joins TRBV19 and TRBJ2-7, with 7 positions matching TRBD1. Losses at the gene ends were 1 base for V and 6 bases for J; bases not matched to a gene: 6. CDR3 length: 14 amino acids. CDR1 LNHDA and CDR2 SQIVND come from the germline V gene (reference sequence). DNA for the CDR3: TGTGCCAGTAGTATAGTTGTAGGGGGCTCCGAGCAGTACTTC. Residues: CASSIVVGGSEQYF.

The chain recombines TRBV9 with TRBJ2-7, with 9 bases aligning to TRBD2. Germline CDR1 SGDLS, CDR2 YYNGEE. After removal of 0 bases from V and 3 bases from J, the junction contained 4 bases not matched to a gene. This CDR3 is 15 amino acids long. DNA for the CDR3: TGTGCCAGCAGCGTAGGACTAGCGGCTGACTACGAGCAGTACTTC. Amino acids: CASSVGLAADYEQYF.

This clone has a single count. V usage is TRBV4-2 and J usage is TRBJ1-4; unclear D gene. Trimming left V 0 bases short and J 8 bases short, with 13 bases between. This CDR3 contains 15 residues. Germline V gene data show CDR1 as LGHNA and CDR2 as YNFKEQ. CDR3 protein: CASSQDNLPREKLFF. Here the CDR3 DNA reads TGTGCCAGCAGCCAAGATAATCTACCTAGGGAAAAACTGTTTTTT.

CDR3 loop: CASSLEGSLTEAFF. The CDR3 DNA sequence: TGTGCCAGCAGCTTAGAAGGGTCTCTCACTGAAGCTTTCTTT. V usage is TRBV7-9 and J usage is TRBJ1-1; no clear D. This CDR3 is 14 amino acids long. V was clipped by 1 base and J by 4 bases, with 10 bases between them. Germline V gene lookup returns CDR1 SEHNR and CDR2 FQNEAQ (reference sequence).

This chain uses TRBV7-2 with TRBJ2-1, with D maybe TRBD1 (6 bases). V lost 5 bases and J 0 bases, leaving 11 bases between the germline ends. This CDR3 has 15 residues. CDR1 SGHTA and CDR2 FQGNSA come from the germline V gene. DNA for the CDR3: TGTGCCAGCAGCCCCCGGGACATCTCCTACAATGAGCAGTTCTTC. Translating it yields CASSPRDISYNEQFF.

This chain links TRBV7-2 with TRBJ1-2; no firm D call. V lost 5 bases, J lost 2 bases, and 12 bases lay in between. Germline-derived CDR1 and CDR2 are SGHTA and FQGNSA. There are 14 residues in the CDR3. In DNA form, the CDR3 reads TGTGCCAGCAGCCCGTACGGGGTCAACTATGGCTACACCTTC. This codes for CASSPYGVNYGYTF.

The V call is TRBV7-3, the J call TRBJ2-2; D is unclear. The CDR3 consists of 12 residues. Trimming stripped 5 bases from V and 8 bases from J, with 9 bases between. Germline CDR1 reads SGHTA; CDR2 reads FQGTGA. Here the CDR3 reads CASSANGGELFF. CDR3 coding DNA: TGTGCCAGCAGCGCCAATGGTGGGGAGCTGTTTTTT.

Notes on this clone: Within the sample, other DNA sequences also encode this same CDR3. The chain employs TRBV19 and TRBJ1-5, with 9 bases fitting TRBD1. The ends lost 9 bases at V and 4 bases at J; junction bases unmatched: 4. Germline V gene lookup returns CDR1 LNHDA and CDR2 SQIVND (reference sequence). There are 13 residues in the CDR3. The CDR3 sequence is CASRDRANQPQHF. The CDR3 region has the DNA TGTGCCAGCCGGGACAGGGCGAATCAGCCCCAGCATTTT.